This T cell receptor beta chain was profiled in a study of T cells in localized non-small cell lung cancer (TCRdb year 2020). Looking at the study overall: The study analyzed T cell repertoires of 236 early-stage NSCLC patients, comparing tumors and uninvolved tumor-adjacent lungs. Of the NSCLC patients, fewer than 150 were male and approximately 99 were female, and the mean age was roughly 61 years. The cohort consisted of roughly 240 treatment-naive NSCLC patients whose localized lung tumors had been resected.

CDR1 and CDR2, looked up from the germline V gene (reference sequence), are GTSNPN and SVGIG. Spanning cysteine to phenylalanine, the CDR3 consists of 15 amino acids. Of the read, only the CDR3 DNA is kept; its 45 bases are in frame from base 1. V and J are truncated by 0 bases and 7 bases respectively, leaving an intervening sequence of 15 bases. At diagnosis, tumor, uninvolved tumor-adjacent lung and peripheral blood were collected and then preserved as a mix of FFPE and fresh-frozen material. Overall study results and their limits: A median of around 62 of the top 100 tumor clones turned up in the paired uninvolved adjacent lung, and roughly 30 of those clones also ranked among the top 100 of that same adjacent lung. The highest T cell clonality was observed in uninvolved tumor-adjacent lung, where clonality exceeded that of tumor, suggesting that antigenic responses were more focused in uninvolved tumor-adjacent lung. Longer overall survival was associated with higher blood T cell density, whereas shorter survival was associated with higher adjacent-lung clonality. Multi-region tumor sequencing was not performed, so intratumor heterogeneity could not be excluded. Because the study design was exploratory, TCR variables were selected using unadjusted p-values without false-discovery rate correction.

TCR beta CDR3 regions were sequenced from DNA using the immunoSEQ Assay. In the source study's methods: To compute T cell density, TCR beta template counts were normalized to usable DNA, which was estimated by amplifying housekeeping genes. Using the preseqR package, richness was estimated by extrapolating to 120,000 templates for tissue samples and 400,000 templates for PBMC samples. Clonality was defined as one minus Pielou's evenness. Tissue-enriched TCRs were identified through differential abundance testing performed on productive amino-acid clonotypes, with a minimum total count of 5 and an alpha of 0.1. The Jaccard Index and the Morisita Overlap Index were used to measure how much the repertoires overlapped between compartments. GLIPH clustered TCR beta CDR3s with public tetramer-defined viral CDR3s; viral motifs required at least three viral sequences plus V-gene enrichment. Held by TCRdb, this immuneACCESS table contains in-frame sequences only and omits some clones. Under half of the omission traces to an unresolved V gene where checked; the cause of the rest is unknown. V, J and clone size are taken as reported in that table, and D and trimming were inferred from the DNA itself. For this sample there are around 2,600 clones; about a quarter appear just once. 25% to 30% of the sample rests with the top ten.

Note on this clone: The clone's antigen remains unknown. Base qualities are not recorded, but no much larger clone differs from it by a single base.

The sequencing here drew on lung tumor tissue, taken before any cancer treatment. The chain is made from TRBV30 and TRBJ1-4; TRBD1 is a possible D gene, resting on 6 matching bases. The sequence derives from a male donor aged 60 or over with stage I lung adenocarcinoma. Here the CDR3 is given as CAWSVRGRGPEKLFF. The bases are TGTGCCTGGAGTGTACGAGGCAGGGGCCCTGAAAAACTGTTTTTT.